This T cell receptor (beta chain) emerged from a study of T-cell reconstitution after alpha-beta-depleted transplantation in children. Trimming cost V 6 bases and J 7 bases; bases outside gene matches: 11. The CDR3 contains 16 residues. CDR1 is MNHEY and CDR2 is SVGAGI in the germline V gene. This clonotype appeared many times. Antigen specificity is unknown. Study-level points and caveats: At one year after transplant, newly produced T cells mostly accounted for T-cell counts and diversity.

Unique molecular identifiers were used in preparing the TCRbeta library. TCRdb re-called the PCR reads through MiXCR, storing one row per CDR3 protein. The sample has 300,000 to 350,000 distinct CDR3 sequences, around 15% seen once; the top ten hold around 38%. The chain employs TRBV6-5 and TRBJ1-6; TRBD1 aligns across 8 bases. Sequenced material: PBMCs, mostly from graft donor cells, taken 360 days after TCRalphabeta/CD19-depleted stem cell transplant. The TCR was taken from a male patient between 2 and 9 years old who had a stem cell transplant for acute lymphoblastic leukemia, so the T cells may come from the graft donor. The CDR3 region has the DNA TGTGCCAGCAGCTACCCAGGGGGCATAGAGAATTCACCCCTCCACTTT. Translation gives CASSYPGGIENSPLHF.